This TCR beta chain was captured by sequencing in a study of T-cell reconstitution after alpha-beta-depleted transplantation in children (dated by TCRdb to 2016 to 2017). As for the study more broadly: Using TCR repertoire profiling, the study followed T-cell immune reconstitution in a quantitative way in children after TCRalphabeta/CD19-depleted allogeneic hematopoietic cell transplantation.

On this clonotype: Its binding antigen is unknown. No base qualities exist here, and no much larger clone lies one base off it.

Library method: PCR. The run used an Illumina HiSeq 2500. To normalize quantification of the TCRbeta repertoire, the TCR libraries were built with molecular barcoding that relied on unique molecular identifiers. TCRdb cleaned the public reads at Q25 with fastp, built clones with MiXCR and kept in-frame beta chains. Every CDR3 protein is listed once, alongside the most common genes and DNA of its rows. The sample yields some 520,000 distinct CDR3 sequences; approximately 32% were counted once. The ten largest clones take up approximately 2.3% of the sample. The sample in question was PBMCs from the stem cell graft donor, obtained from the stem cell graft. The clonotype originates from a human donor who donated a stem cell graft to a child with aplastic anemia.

The CDR3 region has the sequence CASSLTSVVPYEQYF. The DNA sequence is as follows: TGTGCCAGCAGTTTGACCTCCGTTGTTCCCTACGAGCAGTACTTC. The chain links TRBV27 with TRBJ2-7, with the D gene call left open. The CDR1 and CDR2 encoded by the germline V gene (reference sequence) are MNHEY and SMNVEV. There are 15 amino acids in the CDR3, from cysteine to phenylalanine inclusive. CDR3 DNA only is kept here, 45 bases in frame from base 1. V is pared back by 3 bases and J by 2 bases, with 14 bases lying between the germline termini.